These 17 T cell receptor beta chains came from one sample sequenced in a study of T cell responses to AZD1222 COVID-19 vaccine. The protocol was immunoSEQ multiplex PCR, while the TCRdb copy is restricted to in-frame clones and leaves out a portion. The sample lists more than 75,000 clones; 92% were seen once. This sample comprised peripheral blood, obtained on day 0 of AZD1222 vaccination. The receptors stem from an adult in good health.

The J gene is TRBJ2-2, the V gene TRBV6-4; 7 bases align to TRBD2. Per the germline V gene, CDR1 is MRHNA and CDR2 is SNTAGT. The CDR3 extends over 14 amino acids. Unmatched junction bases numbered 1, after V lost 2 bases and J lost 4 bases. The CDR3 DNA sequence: TGTGCCAGCAGTGACCAGCGGGGCACCGGGGAGCTGTTTTTT. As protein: CASSDQRGTGELFF.

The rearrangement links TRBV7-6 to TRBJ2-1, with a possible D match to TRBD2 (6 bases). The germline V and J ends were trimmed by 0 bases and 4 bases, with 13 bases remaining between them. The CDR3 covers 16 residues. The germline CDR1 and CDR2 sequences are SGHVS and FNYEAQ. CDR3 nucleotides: TGTGCCAGCAGCTTAGCGATTTCCGGGACTTACAATGAGCAGTTCTTC. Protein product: CASSLAISGTYNEQFF.

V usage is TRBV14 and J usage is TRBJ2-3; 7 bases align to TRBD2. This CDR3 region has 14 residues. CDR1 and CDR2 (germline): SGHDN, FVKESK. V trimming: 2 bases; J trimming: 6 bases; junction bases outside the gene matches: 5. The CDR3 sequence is CASSQNTGGDTQYF. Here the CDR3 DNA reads TGTGCCAGCAGCCAAAACACCGGGGGGGATACGCAGTATTTT.

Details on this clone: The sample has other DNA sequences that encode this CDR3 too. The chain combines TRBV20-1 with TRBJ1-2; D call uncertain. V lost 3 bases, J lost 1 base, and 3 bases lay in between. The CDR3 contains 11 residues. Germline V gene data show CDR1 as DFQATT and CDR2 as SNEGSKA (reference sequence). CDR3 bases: TGCAGTGCTAGCAATAACTATGGCTACACCTTC. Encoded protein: CSASNNYGYTF.

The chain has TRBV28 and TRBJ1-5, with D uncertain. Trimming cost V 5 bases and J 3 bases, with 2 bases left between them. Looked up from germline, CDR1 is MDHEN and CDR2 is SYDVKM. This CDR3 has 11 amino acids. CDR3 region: CASSINQPQHF. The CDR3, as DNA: TGTGCCAGCAGTATCAATCAGCCCCAGCATTTT.

The CDR3, as DNA: TGTGCCAGCAGCCAGGGACAGAACTATGGCTACACCTTC. Translation gives CASSQGQNYGYTF. The chain combines TRBV12-3 or TRBV12-4 with TRBJ1-2; 7 nucleotides match TRBD1. This CDR3 spans 13 amino acids. The trim removed 6 bases at V and 2 bases at J, leaving 3 bases unmatched.

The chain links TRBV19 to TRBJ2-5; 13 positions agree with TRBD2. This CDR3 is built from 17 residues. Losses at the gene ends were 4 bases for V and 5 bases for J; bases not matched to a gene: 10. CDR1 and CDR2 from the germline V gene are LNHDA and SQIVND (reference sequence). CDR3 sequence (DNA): TGTGCCAGTAGTACAAACGGACTAGCGGGAGCGAGGGAGACCCAGTACTTC. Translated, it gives CASSTNGLAGARETQYF.

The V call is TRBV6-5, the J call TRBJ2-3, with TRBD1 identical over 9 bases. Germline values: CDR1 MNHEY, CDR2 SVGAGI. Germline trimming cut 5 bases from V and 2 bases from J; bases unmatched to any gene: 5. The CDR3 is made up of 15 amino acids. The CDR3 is CASSSRDRVTDTQYF. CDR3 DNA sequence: TGTGCCAGCAGTAGCAGGGACAGGGTCACAGATACGCAGTATTTT.

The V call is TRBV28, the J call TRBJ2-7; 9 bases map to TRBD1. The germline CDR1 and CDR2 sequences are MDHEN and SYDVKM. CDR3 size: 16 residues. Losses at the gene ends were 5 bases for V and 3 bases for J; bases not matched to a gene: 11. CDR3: CASSVPGQGRGYEQYF. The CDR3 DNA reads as TGTGCCAGCAGTGTCCCGGGACAGGGAAGGGGCTACGAGCAGTACTTC.

The CDR3 DNA sequence: TGTGCCAGCTCACCGGGGGCAGGGGGGTCCTACGAGCAGTACTTC. As protein: CASSPGAGGSYEQYF. The V call is TRBV18, the J call TRBJ2-7, with D maybe TRBD1 (7 bases). Germline CDR1 reads KGHSH; CDR2 reads LQKENI. The CDR3 contains 15 residues. Trimming took 3 bases from V and 1 from J, leaving 13 bases between them.

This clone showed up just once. CDR3 protein: CASSPRGLAVKETQYF. The CDR3 bases are TGTGCCAGCTCACCACGGGGACTAGCGGTAAAAGAGACCCAGTACTTC. This chain links TRBV18 with TRBJ2-5; TRBD2 matches at 11 bases. With 1 base clipped from V and 3 bases from J, the junction kept 4 bases outside the gene matches. Germline V lookup: CDR1 KGHSH, CDR2 LQKENI. The CDR3 is 16 amino acids.

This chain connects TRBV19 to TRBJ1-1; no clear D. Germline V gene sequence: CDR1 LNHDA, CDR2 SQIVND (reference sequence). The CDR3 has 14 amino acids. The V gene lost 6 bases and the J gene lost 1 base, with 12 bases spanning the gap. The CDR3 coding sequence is TGTGCCAGTAGGCCGACCGCGAAGAACACTGAAGCTTTCTTT. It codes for CASRPTAKNTEAFF. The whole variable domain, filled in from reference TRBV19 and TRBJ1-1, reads DGGITQSPKYLFRKEGQNVTLSCEQNLNHDAMYWYRQDPGQGLRLIYYSQIVNDFQKGDIAEGYSVSREKKESFPLTVTSAQKNPTAFYLCASRPTAKNTEAFFGQGTRLTVV.

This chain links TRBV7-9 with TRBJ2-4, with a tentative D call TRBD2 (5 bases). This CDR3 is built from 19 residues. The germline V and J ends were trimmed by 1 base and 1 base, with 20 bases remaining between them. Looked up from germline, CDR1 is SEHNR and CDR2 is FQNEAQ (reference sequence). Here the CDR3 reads CASSLDPGFAVMAKNIQYF. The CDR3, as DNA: TGTGCCAGCAGCTTAGATCCGGGGTTCGCGGTCATGGCCAAAAACATTCAGTACTTC.

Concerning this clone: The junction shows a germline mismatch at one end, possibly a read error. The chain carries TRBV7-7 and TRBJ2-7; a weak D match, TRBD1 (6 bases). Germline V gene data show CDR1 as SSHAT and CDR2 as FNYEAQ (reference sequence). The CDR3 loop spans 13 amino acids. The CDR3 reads CASSLTGTYEQYF. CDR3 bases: TGTGCTAGCAGCTTGACAGGAACCTACGAGCAGTACTTC.

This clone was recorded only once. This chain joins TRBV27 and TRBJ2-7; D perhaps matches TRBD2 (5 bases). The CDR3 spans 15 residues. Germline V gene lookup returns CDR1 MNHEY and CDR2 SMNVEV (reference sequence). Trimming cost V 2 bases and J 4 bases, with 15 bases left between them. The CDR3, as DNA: TGTGCCAGCAGTTTACTAATGTGGCCGGGGTACGAGCAGTACTTC. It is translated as CASSLLMWPGYEQYF.

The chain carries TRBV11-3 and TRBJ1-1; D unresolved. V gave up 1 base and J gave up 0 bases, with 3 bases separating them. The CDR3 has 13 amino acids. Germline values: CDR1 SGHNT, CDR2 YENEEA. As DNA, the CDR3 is TGTGCCAGCAGCTTAGGAGTGAACACTGAAGCTTTCTTT. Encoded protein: CASSLGVNTEAFF.

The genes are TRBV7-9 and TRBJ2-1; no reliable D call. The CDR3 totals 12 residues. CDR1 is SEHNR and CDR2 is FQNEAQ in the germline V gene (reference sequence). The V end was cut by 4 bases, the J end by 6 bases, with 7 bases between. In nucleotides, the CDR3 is TGTGCCAGCAGCTCGAATCTCAATGAGCAGTTCTTC. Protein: CASSSNLNEQFF.